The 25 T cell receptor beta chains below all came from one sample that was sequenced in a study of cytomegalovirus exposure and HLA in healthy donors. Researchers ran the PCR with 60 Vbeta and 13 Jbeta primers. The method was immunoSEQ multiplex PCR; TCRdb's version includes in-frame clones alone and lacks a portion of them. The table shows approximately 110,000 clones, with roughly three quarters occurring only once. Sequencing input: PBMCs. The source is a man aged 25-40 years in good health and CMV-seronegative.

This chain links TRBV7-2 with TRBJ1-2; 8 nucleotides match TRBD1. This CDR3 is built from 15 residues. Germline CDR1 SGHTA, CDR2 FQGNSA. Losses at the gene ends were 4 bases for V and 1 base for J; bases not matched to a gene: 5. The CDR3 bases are TGTGCCAGCAGCTATAGACAGGGGATTAACTATGGCTACACCTTC. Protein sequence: CASSYRQGINYGYTF. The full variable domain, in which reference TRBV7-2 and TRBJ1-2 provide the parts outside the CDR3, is GAGVSQSPSNKVTEKGKDVELRCDPISGHTALYWYRQSLGQGLEFLIYFQGNSAPDKSGLPSDRFSAERTGGSVSTLTIQRTQQEDSAVYLCASSYRQGINYGYTFGSGTRLTVV.

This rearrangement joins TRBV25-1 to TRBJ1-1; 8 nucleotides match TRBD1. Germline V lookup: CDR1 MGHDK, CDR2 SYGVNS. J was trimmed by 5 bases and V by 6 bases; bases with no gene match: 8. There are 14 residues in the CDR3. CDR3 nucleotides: TGTGCCAGCAGCTCAGGGGGCAGAACAACTGAAGCTTTCTTT. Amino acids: CASSSGGRTTEAFF.

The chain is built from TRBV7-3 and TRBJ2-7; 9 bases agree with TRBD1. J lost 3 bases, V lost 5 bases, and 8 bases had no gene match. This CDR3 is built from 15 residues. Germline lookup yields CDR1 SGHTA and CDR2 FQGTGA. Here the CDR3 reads CASSLDGTGLYEQYF. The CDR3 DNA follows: TGTGCCAGCAGCCTAGACGGGACAGGGCTCTACGAGCAGTACTTC.

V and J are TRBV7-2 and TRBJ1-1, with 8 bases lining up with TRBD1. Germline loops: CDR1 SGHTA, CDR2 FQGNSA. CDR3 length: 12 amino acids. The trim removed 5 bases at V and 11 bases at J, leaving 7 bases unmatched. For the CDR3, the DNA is TGTGCCAGCAGCCCGACAGGGGATCAGGCTTTCTTT. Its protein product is CASSPTGDQAFF.

The CDR3 protein is CASRLAGVETQYF. The CDR3 nucleotides read TGTGCCAGCAGACTAGCGGGAGTGGAGACCCAGTACTTC. The gene calls are TRBV6-5 and TRBJ2-5, with 11 bases fitting TRBD2. V gave up 6 bases and J gave up 5 bases; unmatched junction bases: 2. Germline loops: CDR1 MNHEY, CDR2 SVGAGI. The CDR3 runs 13 residues.

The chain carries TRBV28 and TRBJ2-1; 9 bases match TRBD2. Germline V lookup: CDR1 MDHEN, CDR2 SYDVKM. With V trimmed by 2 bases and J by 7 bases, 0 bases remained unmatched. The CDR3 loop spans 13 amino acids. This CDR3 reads CASSLTSGNEQFF. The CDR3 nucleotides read TGTGCCAGCAGTTTAACTAGCGGGAATGAGCAGTTCTTC.

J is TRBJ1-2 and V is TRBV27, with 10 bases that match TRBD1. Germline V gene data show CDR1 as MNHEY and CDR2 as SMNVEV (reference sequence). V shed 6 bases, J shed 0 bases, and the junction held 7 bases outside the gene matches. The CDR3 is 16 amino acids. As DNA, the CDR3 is TGTGCCAGCAGCTCCGGGACAGGGGCGACTAACTATGGCTACACCTTC. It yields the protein CASSSGTGATNYGYTF.

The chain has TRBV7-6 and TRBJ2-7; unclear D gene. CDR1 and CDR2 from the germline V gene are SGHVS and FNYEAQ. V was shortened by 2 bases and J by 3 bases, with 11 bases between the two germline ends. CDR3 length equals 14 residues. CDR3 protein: CASSLRVGDYEQYF. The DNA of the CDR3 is TGTGCCAGCAGCTTACGGGTTGGCGACTACGAGCAGTACTTC. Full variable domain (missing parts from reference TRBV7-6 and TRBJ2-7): GAGVSQSPRYKVTKRGQDVALRCDPISGHVSLYWYRQALGQGPEFLTYFNYEAQQDKSGLPNDRFSAERPEGSISTLTIQRTEQRDSAMYRCASSLRVGDYEQYFGPGTRLTVT.

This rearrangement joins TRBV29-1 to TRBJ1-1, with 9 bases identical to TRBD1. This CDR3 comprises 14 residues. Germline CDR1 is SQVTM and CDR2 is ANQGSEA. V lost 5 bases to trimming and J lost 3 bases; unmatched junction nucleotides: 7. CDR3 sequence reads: CSVIGQGIYTEAFF. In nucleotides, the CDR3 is TGCAGCGTTATAGGACAGGGGATATACACTGAAGCTTTCTTT. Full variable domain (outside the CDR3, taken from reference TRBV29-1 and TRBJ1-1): SAVISQKPSRDICQRGTSLTIQCQVDSQVTMMFWYRQQPGQSLTLIATANQGSEATYESGFVIDKFPISRPNLTFSTLTVSNMSPEDSSIYLCSVIGQGIYTEAFFGQGTRLTVV.

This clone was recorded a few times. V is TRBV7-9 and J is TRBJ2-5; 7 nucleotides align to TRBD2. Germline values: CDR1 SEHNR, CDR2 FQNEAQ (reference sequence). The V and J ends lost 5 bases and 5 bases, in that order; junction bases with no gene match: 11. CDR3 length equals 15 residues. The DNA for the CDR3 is TGTGCCAGCAGCGCTAGCGGCCACCCCCGGGAGACCCAGTACTTC. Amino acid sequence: CASSASGHPRETQYF. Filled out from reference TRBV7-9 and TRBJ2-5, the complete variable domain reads DTGVSQNPRHKITKRGQNVTFRCDPISEHNRLYWYRQTLGQGPEFLTYFQNEAQLEKSRLLSDRFSAERPKGSFSTLEIQRTEQGDSAMYLCASSASGHPRETQYFGPGTRLLVL.

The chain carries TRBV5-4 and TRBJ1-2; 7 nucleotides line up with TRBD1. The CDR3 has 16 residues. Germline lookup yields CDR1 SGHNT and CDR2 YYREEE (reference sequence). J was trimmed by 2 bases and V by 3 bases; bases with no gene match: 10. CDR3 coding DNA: TGTGCCAGCAGCTCAAAGGCAGGGGGATACAACTATGGCTACACCTTC. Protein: CASSSKAGGYNYGYTF.

The CDR3 DNA sequence: TGTGCCAGCAGCGTATACGGGGAGGGCTACGAGCAGTACTTC. Amino acids: CASSVYGEGYEQYF. J is TRBJ2-7 and V is TRBV9; 7 bases align to TRBD2. Trimming took 1 base from V and 3 from J; bases not matched to a gene: 4. The CDR3 contains 14 residues. Germline CDR1 reads SGDLS; CDR2 reads YYNGEE.

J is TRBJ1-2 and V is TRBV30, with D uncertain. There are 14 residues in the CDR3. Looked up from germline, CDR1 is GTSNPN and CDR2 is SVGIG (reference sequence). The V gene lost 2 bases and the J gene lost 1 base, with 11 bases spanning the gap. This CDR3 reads CAWSRQLHNYGYTF. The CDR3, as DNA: TGTGCCTGGAGTCGCCAGTTACATAACTATGGCTACACCTTC.

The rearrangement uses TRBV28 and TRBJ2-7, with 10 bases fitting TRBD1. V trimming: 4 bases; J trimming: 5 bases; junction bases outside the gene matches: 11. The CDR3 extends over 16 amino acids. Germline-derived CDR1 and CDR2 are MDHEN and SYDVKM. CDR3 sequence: CASSSPGQGTSHEQYF. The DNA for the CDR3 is TGTGCCAGCAGTTCCCCGGGACAGGGGACTTCTCACGAGCAGTACTTC.

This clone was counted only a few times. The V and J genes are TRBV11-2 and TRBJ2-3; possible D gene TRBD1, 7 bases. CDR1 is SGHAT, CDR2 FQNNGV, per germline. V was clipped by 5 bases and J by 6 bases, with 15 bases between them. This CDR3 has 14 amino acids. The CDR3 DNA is TGTGCCAGCAGCCGCAGCAGGGGGGAGGATACGCAGTATTTT. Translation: CASSRSRGEDTQYF.

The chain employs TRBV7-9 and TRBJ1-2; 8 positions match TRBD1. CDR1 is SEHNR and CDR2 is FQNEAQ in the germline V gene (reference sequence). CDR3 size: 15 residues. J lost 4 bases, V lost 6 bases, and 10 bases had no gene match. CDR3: CASSPRTGHAYGYTF. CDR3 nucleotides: TGTGCCAGCAGTCCTAGGACAGGGCATGCCTATGGCTACACCTTC.

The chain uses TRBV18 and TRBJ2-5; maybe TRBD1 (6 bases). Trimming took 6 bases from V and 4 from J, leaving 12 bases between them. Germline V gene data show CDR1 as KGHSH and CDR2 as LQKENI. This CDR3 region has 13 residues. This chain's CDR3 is CASSQGTVETQYF. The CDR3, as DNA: TGTGCCAGCTCCCAGGGGACGGTAGAGACCCAGTACTTC.

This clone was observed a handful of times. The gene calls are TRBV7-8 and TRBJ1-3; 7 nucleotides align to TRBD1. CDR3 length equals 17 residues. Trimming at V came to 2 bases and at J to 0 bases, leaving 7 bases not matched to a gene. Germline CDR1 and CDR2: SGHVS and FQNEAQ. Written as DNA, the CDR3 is TGTGCCAGCAGCTTATCCGACAGGGCCCTCTCTGGAAACACCATATATTTT. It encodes CASSLSDRALSGNTIYF.

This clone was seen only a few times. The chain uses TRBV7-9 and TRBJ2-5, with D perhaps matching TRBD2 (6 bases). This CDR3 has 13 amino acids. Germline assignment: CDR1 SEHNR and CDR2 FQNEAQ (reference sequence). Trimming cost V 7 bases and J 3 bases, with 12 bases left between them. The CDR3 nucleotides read TGTGCCAGCACCACCTGGGGGGAAGAGACCCAGTACTTC. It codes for CASTTWGEETQYF.

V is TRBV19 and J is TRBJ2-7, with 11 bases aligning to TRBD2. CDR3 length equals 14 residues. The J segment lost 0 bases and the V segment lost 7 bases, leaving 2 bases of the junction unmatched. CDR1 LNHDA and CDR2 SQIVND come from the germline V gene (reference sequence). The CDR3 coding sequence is TGTGCCAGTAAGACTAGCGGGGCCTCCTACGAGCAGTACTTC. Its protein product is CASKTSGASYEQYF.

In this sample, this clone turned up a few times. DNA for the CDR3: TGTGCCAGCTCACCAGGGGGCCCCAACACTGAAGCTTTCTTT. This gives the protein CASSPGGPNTEAFF. The chain links TRBV18 to TRBJ1-1, with D perhaps TRBD1 (6 bases). V was pared by 2 bases and J by 2 bases, with 9 bases between. This CDR3 is built from 14 residues. Per the germline V gene, CDR1 is KGHSH and CDR2 is LQKENI.

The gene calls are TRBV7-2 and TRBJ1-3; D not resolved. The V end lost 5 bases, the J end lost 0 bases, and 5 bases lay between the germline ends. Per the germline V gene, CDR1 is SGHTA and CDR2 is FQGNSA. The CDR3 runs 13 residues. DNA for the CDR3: TGTGCCAGCAGCCCCCTCTCTGGAAACACCATATATTTT. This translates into CASSPLSGNTIYF.

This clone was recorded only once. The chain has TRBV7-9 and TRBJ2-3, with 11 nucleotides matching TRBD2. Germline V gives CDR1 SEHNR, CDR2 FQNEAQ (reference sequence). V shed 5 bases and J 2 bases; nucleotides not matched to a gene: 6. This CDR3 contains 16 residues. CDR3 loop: CASSRGLADPTDTQYF. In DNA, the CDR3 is TGTGCCAGCAGCCGGGGACTAGCGGACCCCACAGATACGCAGTATTTT.

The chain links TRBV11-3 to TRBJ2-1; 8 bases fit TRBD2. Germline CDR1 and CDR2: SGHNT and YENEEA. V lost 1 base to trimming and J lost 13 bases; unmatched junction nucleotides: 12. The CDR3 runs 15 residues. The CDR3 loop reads CASSLAPGVAGFQFF. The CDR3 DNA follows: TGTGCCAGCAGCTTAGCCCCGGGGGTAGCGGGATTCCAGTTCTTC.

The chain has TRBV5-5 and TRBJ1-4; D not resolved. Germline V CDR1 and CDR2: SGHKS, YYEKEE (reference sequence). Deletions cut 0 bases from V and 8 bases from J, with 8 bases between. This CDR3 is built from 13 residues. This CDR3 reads CASSLGRREKLFF. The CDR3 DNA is TGTGCCAGCAGCTTGGGGCGGCGGGAAAAACTGTTTTTT.